A selection of T cell receptor beta chains follows, all from one sample in a study of T cell changes during pregnancy in multiple sclerosis. Produced via immunoSEQ multiplex PCR; TCRdb's table is partial and in-frame only. This table has approximately 130,000 clones, approximately 93% appearing once. The starting material was peripheral blood, obtained before pregnancy. The receptors originated from a female donor with multiple sclerosis, enrolled in a pregnancy study. The CDR3 runs from the conserved cysteine through the conserved F or W. D genes are given only for firm matches. For some rows the clone size is stated as once, few or many, or as a class when expanded; others skip it.

d_gene	j_gene	v_gene	abundance	CDR3aa	CDR3nt
-	TRBJ1-2	TRBV11-2	-	CASSLAGQTGLYGYTF	TGTGCCAGCAGCTTAGCAGGGCAGACAGGTCTCTATGGCTACACCTTC
-	TRBJ2-1	TRBV6-6	-	CASSYSNVGAGYEQFF	TGTGCCAGCAGTTACTCGAATGTGGGGGCGGGCTATGAGCAGTTCTTC
-	TRBJ2-1	TRBV14	-	CASSLLGGLLDNEQFF	TGTGCCAGCAGCCTCCTGGGGGGGCTTCTTGACAATGAGCAGTTCTTC
-	TRBJ1-1	TRBV28	-	CASSLVVPGGNTEAFF	TGTGCCAGCAGTTTAGTCGTCCCCGGAGGTAACACTGAAGCTTTCTTT
TRBD2	TRBJ2-2	TRBV11-2	-	CASGRSGVNTGELFF	TGTGCCAGCGGGCGTAGCGGGGTTAACACCGGGGAGCTGTTTTTT
-	TRBJ2-7	TRBV30	-	CAWSAGNEQYF	TGTGCCTGGAGTGCAGGGAACGAGCAGTACTTC
TRBD2	TRBJ2-1	TRBV7-9	-	CASSSILAGDLNEQFF	TGTGCCAGCAGCTCCATACTAGCGGGAGACCTAAATGAGCAGTTCTTC
TRBD2	TRBJ2-4	TRBV18	-	CASSPRRLAEGGVAKNIQYF	TGTGCCAGCTCACCACGTAGACTAGCGGAGGGAGGGGTAGCCAAAAACATTCAGTACTTC
-	TRBJ2-1	TRBV10-3	-	CAISELTTNNEQFF	TGTGCCATCAGTGAGTTAACTACCAACAATGAGCAGTTCTTC
-	TRBJ2-1	TRBV5-1	-	CASSYATGGPNNEQFF	TGCGCCAGCAGTTATGCGACGGGGGGCCCTAACAATGAGCAGTTCTTC
-	TRBJ1-1	TRBV7-6	few	CASSPTGLNTEAFF	TGTGCCAGCAGCCCAACAGGGCTGAACACTGAAGCTTTCTTT
TRBD1	TRBJ2-5	TRBV10-3	-	CAIGGQGQETQYF	TGTGCCATCGGGGGACAGGGCCAAGAGACCCAGTACTTC
TRBD2	TRBJ2-6	TRBV19	-	CASSRREWTGANVLTF	TGTGCCAGTAGTAGGCGGGAGTGGACTGGGGCCAACGTCCTGACTTTC
-	TRBJ2-7	TRBV6-1	-	CASSAHRTKSGLYEQYF	TGTGCCAGCAGTGCCCATCGGACTAAATCGGGGTTATACGAGCAGTACTTC
-	TRBJ2-1	TRBV7-8	-	CASRDIGHNNEQFF	TGTGCCAGCAGGGACATAGGACACAACAATGAGCAGTTCTTC
TRBD2	TRBJ2-7	TRBV28	once	CASRKGLAGEVQYF	TGTGCCAGCAGAAAGGGACTAGCGGGAGAGGTGCAGTACTTC
TRBD2	TRBJ2-3	TRBV6-4	-	CASSPLAGGRTDTQYF	TGTGCCAGCAGTCCCCTAGCGGGGGGACGCACAGATACGCAGTATTTT
TRBD1	TRBJ2-7	TRBV18	-	CASSSSRDRTYEQYF	TGTGCCAGCTCCTCGTCCCGGGACAGGACATACGAGCAGTACTTC
TRBD2	TRBJ2-1	TRBV7-2	once	CASSLALSTSGVGNEQFF	TGTGCCAGCAGCTTAGCGCTATCGACTAGCGGGGTAGGAAATGAGCAGTTCTTC
-	TRBJ1-5	TRBV18	-	CASSSQGRNYQPQHF	TGTGCCAGCTCATCCCAGGGGCGCAATTATCAGCCCCAGCATTTT
TRBD2	TRBJ2-1	TRBV6-1	-	CASSVSISGGRDEQFF	TGTGCCAGCAGTGTTTCTATTAGCGGGGGGAGAGATGAGCAGTTCTTC
TRBD2	TRBJ2-2	TRBV5-1	once	CASSLEGGRTGELFF	TGCGCCAGCAGCTTGGAGGGAGGGCGGACCGGGGAGCTGTTTTTT
-	TRBJ2-1	TRBV5-6	-	CASSLYEVTRNEQFF	TGTGCCAGCAGCTTGTACGAGGTCACTAGAAATGAGCAGTTCTTC
-	TRBJ1-1	TRBV4-1	-	CASSPHGAGRNTEAFF	TGCGCCAGCAGCCCTCATGGGGCAGGGCGCAACACTGAAGCTTTCTTT
-	TRBJ1-1	TRBV5-4	-	CASSPQRGMNTEAFF	TGTGCCAGCAGCCCACAGAGGGGGATGAACACTGAAGCTTTCTTT